The 15 T cell receptor beta chains below all came from one sample that was sequenced in a study of blood T cells in healthy people across ages. PCR was performed a second time for about 6 to 12 cycles using a sample-barcoded 5' primer and a J-beta primer mix. TCRdb passed the 5' RACE reads through MiXCR, listing each CDR3 protein once. This sample yields 750,000 to 950,000 distinct CDR3 sequences, of which 20% to 30% are seen a single time; about 3% belongs to the top ten. The same sample was also studied in work on T cells of mothers and their children.

Sample: blood. All receptors come from a boy aged 5-17 years in good health.

V gene TRBV21-1 combines with J gene TRBJ2-6; the DNA was not used to check the table's D call, TRBD1. TRBV21-1 is noted as a pseudogene. The CDR3 has 18 amino acids. CDR3 in DNA: TGTGCCAGCAGCAAAGCCCCCGGGACAGGGTCTGGGGCCAACGTCCTGACTTTC. The encoded protein is CASSKAPGTGSGANVLTF.

This clonotype was seen more than once but under ten times. V usage is TRBV7-6 and J usage is TRBJ2-5; TRBD2 aligns across 9 bases. J was trimmed by 5 bases and V by 4 bases; bases with no gene match: 5. This CDR3 spans 14 amino acids. Per germline, CDR1 SGHVS and CDR2 FNYEAQ. As DNA, the CDR3 is TGTGCCAGCAGCTATAGCGGACTAGCGGAGACCCAGTACTTC. Residues: CASSYSGLAETQYF.

This chain uses TRBV4-1 with TRBJ2-6; D unresolved. Trimming removed 0 bases from V and 0 bases from J, with 12 bases in between. CDR1 is MGHRA and CDR2 is YSYEKL in the germline V gene. This CDR3 region has 18 residues. The CDR3, as DNA: TGCGCCAGCAGCCAAGATTCATACGGTTACTCTGGGGCCAACGTCCTGACTTTC. Residues: CASSQDSYGYSGANVLTF.

This rearrangement joins TRBV18 to TRBJ1-2; TRBD1 agrees at 7 bases. Germline lookup yields CDR1 KGHSH and CDR2 LQKENI. This CDR3 is 14 amino acids long. The J segment lost 5 bases and the V segment lost 2 bases, leaving 5 bases of the junction unmatched. CDR3 nucleotide sequence: TGTGCCAGCTCACCATTCGGGACAGAGTATGGCTACACCTTC. This encodes CASSPFGTEYGYTF.

This clonotype has just a few counts. DNA of the CDR3: TGTGCCAGCAGCGTAGGAGGCCTAGCGGGGGTCACAGATACGCAGTATTTT. Amino acids: CASSVGGLAGVTDTQYF. The chain employs TRBV9 and TRBJ2-3, with TRBD2 matching over 10 bases. The germline V gene has CDR1 SGDLS and CDR2 YYNGEE. The CDR3 extends over 17 amino acids. Trimming cost V 0 bases and J 2 bases; bases outside gene matches: 6.

V usage is TRBV2 and J usage is TRBJ1-1; D is uncertain. This CDR3 is 16 amino acids long. V shed 7 bases and J shed 0 bases, with 18 bases lying between them. Per germline, CDR1 SNHLY and CDR2 FYNNEI. CDR3: CASTRNILHVNTEAFF. CDR3 in DNA: TGTGCCAGCACTAGAAACATCCTGCACGTGAACACTGAAGCTTTCTTT.

V and J are TRBV12-3 or TRBV12-4 and TRBJ2-1; D may match TRBD1 or TRBD2 (5 bases each). The assigned J gene may be wrong: the sequence end matches TRBJ2-5 better. This CDR3 has 12 residues. CDR3 sequence (DNA): TGTGCCAGCAGTCAAACCGAGAGGGGCCAGTACTTC. Translating gives CASSQTERGQYF.

The chain links TRBV6-5 to TRBJ2-3, with 7 bases fitting TRBD2. Germline trimming cut 5 bases from V and 3 bases from J; bases unmatched to any gene: 8. This CDR3 spans 15 amino acids. Germline loops: CDR1 MNHEY, CDR2 SVGAGI. Here the CDR3 reads CASSRTGRGTDTQYF. In nucleotides, the CDR3 is TGTGCCAGCAGTAGAACTGGGAGGGGAACAGATACGCAGTATTTT.

This clonotype was counted between two and nine times. The rearrangement uses TRBV20-1 and TRBJ2-3; maybe TRBD1 (6 bases). V dropped 3 bases and J dropped 4 bases, with 17 bases sitting between them. CDR3 length equals 15 residues. In germline, CDR1 is DFQATT, CDR2 SNEGSKA (reference sequence). The CDR3 DNA reads TGCAGTGCTAGTCCTACCAGGGGATTTGCAGATACGCAGTATTTT. As protein: CSASPTRGFADTQYF.

This clonotype turned up a few times. This chain joins TRBV4-2 and TRBJ2-5; D is possibly TRBD1 (6 bases). This CDR3 is 15 amino acids long. V was clipped by 1 base and J by 11 bases, with 20 bases between them. The V gene's germline CDR1 is LGHNA and CDR2 YNFKEQ. The CDR3 region has the DNA TGTGCCAGCAGCCAAGGACAGGATTTTTCCCTCGGGCAGTACTTC. Translated, it gives CASSQGQDFSLGQYF.

A few counts support this clonotype. V gene TRBV3-1 combines with J gene TRBJ1-4; TRBD1 is a possible D gene (6 bases). This CDR3 spans 15 amino acids. The V gene lost 0 bases and the J gene lost 12 bases, with 17 bases spanning the gap. Germline CDR1 is LGHDT and CDR2 is YNNKEL (reference sequence). The CDR3 region is CASSQDWQGHEELFF. The CDR3 DNA sequence: TGTGCCAGCAGCCAAGATTGGCAGGGACACGAAGAACTGTTTTTT.

The rearrangement links TRBV5-1 to TRBJ2-2, with 8 bases matching TRBD1. The CDR3 is 15 amino acids. Germline loops: CDR1 SGHRS, CDR2 YFSETQ. J lost 4 bases, V lost 3 bases, and 5 bases had no gene match. CDR3 sequence reads: CASSSGQGLTGELFF. The DNA of the CDR3 is TGCGCCAGCAGCTCCGGACAGGGTCTCACCGGGGAGCTGTTTTTT.

This chain uses TRBV5-1 with TRBJ2-7, with D perhaps being TRBD1 or TRBD2 (5 bases each). Per germline, CDR1 SGHRS and CDR2 YFSETQ. The CDR3 has 15 amino acids. Trimming took 0 bases from V and 5 from J, leaving 15 bases between them. The CDR3 loop is CASSLGLGTLDEQYF. The CDR3 DNA sequence: TGCGCCAGCAGCTTGGGGCTAGGGACCCTCGACGAGCAGTACTTC.

The rearrangement uses TRBV12-3 or TRBV12-4 and TRBJ2-1; a possible D gene is TRBD2 (5 bases). CDR3 size: 17 residues. V lost 5 bases to trimming and J lost 3 bases, with 20 bases between them. The CDR3 protein is CASSAQVRVEGYNEQFF. In DNA, the CDR3 is TGTGCCAGCAGTGCCCAGGTTCGGGTTGAGGGCTACAATGAGCAGTTCTTC.

With regard to this clonotype: A single base separates this from a much larger clone, so it may be a read error. The chain's CDR3 is CASTRTVDQPQHF. For the CDR3, the DNA is TGTGCCAGCACTCGGACAGTGGATCAGCCCCAGCATTTT. The chain joins TRBV7-9 to TRBJ1-5, with D possibly being TRBD1 (6 bases). Germline V lookup: CDR1 SEHNR, CDR2 FQNEAQ (reference sequence). V shed 7 bases and J shed 5 bases, with 12 bases lying between them. This CDR3 comprises 13 residues. The variable domain in full, completed from reference TRBV7-9 and TRBJ1-5, reads DTGVSQNPRHKITKRGQNVTFRCDPISEHNRLYWYRQTLGQGPEFLTYFQNEAQLEKSRLLSDRFSAERPKGSFSTLEIQRTEQGDSAMYLCASTRTVDQPQHFGDGTRLSIL.